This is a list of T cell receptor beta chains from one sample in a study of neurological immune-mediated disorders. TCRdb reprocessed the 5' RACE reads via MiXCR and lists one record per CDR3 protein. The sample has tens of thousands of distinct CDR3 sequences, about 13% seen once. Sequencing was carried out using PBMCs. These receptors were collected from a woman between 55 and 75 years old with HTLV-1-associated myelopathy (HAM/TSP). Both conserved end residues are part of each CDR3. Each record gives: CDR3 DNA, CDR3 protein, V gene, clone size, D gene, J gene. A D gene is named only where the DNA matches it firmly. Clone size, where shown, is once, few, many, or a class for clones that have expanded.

TGCAGTGCTAGAGATCGTCCACAGCTCAGGGAGCAGTTCTTC	CSARDRPQLREQFF	TRBV20-1	-	-	TRBJ2-1
TGCAGTGCTAGTACTGGCGGAGGGGGATCAAATACGCAGTATTTT	CSASTGGGGSNTQYF	TRBV20-1	medium-sized	-	TRBJ2-3
TGTGCCAGCAGGGGGAACAGGGAGAGCTACGAGCAGTACTTC	CASRGNRESYEQYF	TRBV6-2/TRBV6-3	many	-	TRBJ2-7
TGCGCCAGCAGCTTCAGCTCTGGGGCCAACGTCCTGACTTTC	CASSFSSGANVLTF	TRBV5-1	many	-	TRBJ2-6
TGTGCCAGCAGGACAGAGTATTCACCCCTCCACTTT	CASRTEYSPLHF	TRBV6-2/TRBV6-3	many	-	TRBJ1-6
TGTGCCAGCACCCGGGGGGGTTGGGAGCAGTACTTC	CASTRGGWEQYF	TRBV11-2	many	TRBD2	TRBJ2-7
TGCAGTGCCCGCCCCCGACAGGGCAATCAGCCCCAGCATTTT	CSARPRQGNQPQHF	TRBV20-1	many	-	TRBJ1-5
TGTGCCAGCAGCTTGAGCAGGGGGCCAAACAATCAGCCCCAGCATTTT	CASSLSRGPNNQPQHF	TRBV7-2	many	TRBD1	TRBJ1-5
TGCAGTGCTAGCCTCACTAGAACCGAGCAGTACTTC	CSASLTRTEQYF	TRBV20-1	many	-	TRBJ2-7
TGTGTCAGCAGCTTTTCCCACTACTATGGCTACACCTTC	CVSSFSHYYGYTF	TRBV11-3	-	-	TRBJ1-2
TGTGCCAGCGGGCCAGGGGTTCGGTCTGTAAACACCATATATTTT	CASGPGVRSVNTIYF	TRBV14	once	-	TRBJ1-3
TGTGCCAGCAGCCAGCAAGGGAGATGGTACTTC	CASSQQGRWYF	TRBV3-1	many	-	TRBJ2-4
TGTGCCAGCATGGGCAGGGGGCTTTCACTTACGGCTTTCTTT	CASMGRGLSLTAFF	TRBV27	many	TRBD1	TRBJ1-1
TGCGCCAGCACCCTAGCGGGAGCGGGTGAGCAGTTCTTC	CASTLAGAGEQFF	TRBV10-2	medium-sized	TRBD2	TRBJ2-1
TGTGCCAGTAGTATCAATTACAATGATCAGTTCTTC	CASSINYNDQFF	TRBV19	once	-	TRBJ2-1
TGTGCCAGCAGGGACACAACGAACACTGAAGCTTTCTTT	CASRDTTNTEAFF	TRBV6-5	many	-	TRBJ1-1
TGTGCCAGCAGCTCCCCCCGAGTAAATCAGCCCCAGCATTTT	CASSSPRVNQPQHF	TRBV5-6	many	-	TRBJ1-5
TGCAGCGTCGGGACAGGGGGCTCCCCTCTTCGCGAGCAGTACTTC	CSVGTGGSPLREQYF	TRBV29-1	many	TRBD1	TRBJ2-7
TGCGCCAGCAGCTTGGTAGTCCAAAACAATGAGCAGTTCTTC	CASSLVVQNNEQFF	TRBV5-1	many	-	TRBJ2-1
TGTGCCAGCAGTCCTCGGGGGGCCTCCATGAACACTGAAGCTTTCTTT	CASSPRGASMNTEAFF	TRBV2	many	-	TRBJ1-1
TGTGCCAGCTCACCAGCCGGGAAAGCAAGCGGGAGAGGTGAGCAGTTCTTC	CASSPAGKASGRGEQFF	TRBV18	few	TRBD2	TRBJ2-1
TGCAGTGCTAAACTAGCGGGAGTCTCCTACGAGCAGTACTTC	CSAKLAGVSYEQYF	TRBV20-1	many	TRBD2	TRBJ2-7
TGTGCCAGCAGCCAGTTGGGTGAGCAGTTCTTC	CASSQLGEQFF	TRBV14	-	-	TRBJ2-1
TGCAGTGCGCAGCGGGGGGACTCCTACGAGCAGTACTTC	CSAQRGDSYEQYF	TRBV20-1	many	TRBD2	TRBJ2-7
TGCAGTGCCAAGACTTGGACAGGAAGTACCAGGGATAACAATGAGCAGTTCTTC	CSAKTWTGSTRDNNEQFF	TRBV20-1	many	TRBD1	TRBJ2-1
TGCGCCAGCAGCCCCTTCCTAAGCGGGGGATTCACCGGGGAGCTGTTTTTT	CASSPFLSGGFTGELFF	TRBV5-1	many	TRBD2	TRBJ2-2
TGCAGTGCAGAGCCGACAGGGGGCGCATATGGCTACACCTTC	CSAEPTGGAYGYTF	TRBV20-1	many	TRBD1	TRBJ1-2
TGCAGTGCTAGAGATATGGGGGTCGGGGGCAATTCACCCCTCCACTTT	CSARDMGVGGNSPLHF	TRBV20-1	many	-	TRBJ1-6
TGTGCCAGCAGCTTAGTTGGCTATGAGCAGTTCTTC	CASSLVGYEQFF	TRBV11-2	many	-	TRBJ2-1
TGCAGTGGACAGGGAGTCTACACTGAAGCTTTCTTT	CSGQGVYTEAFF	TRBV20-1	many	TRBD1	TRBJ1-1